The 8 T cell receptor beta chains presented below share a single source sample, sequenced in a study of vaccination and CD4 T cells after COVID-19. TCRdb fed the PCR reads into MiXCR, producing one record per CDR3 protein. The data contain 26,000 or so distinct CDR3 sequences, approximately 49% of them singletons. Time point denoted: late sampling 161 to 241 days after vaccination in a few convalescent patients. The source was CD4+ T cells from blood, collected about 7 months after SARS-CoV-2 vaccination. These receptors were collected from a human donor who had recovered from COVID-19.

This clonotype was seen more than once but under ten times. The rearrangement links TRBV28 to TRBJ2-3, with unresolved D. This CDR3 has 11 residues. V lost 8 bases, J lost 7 bases, and 10 bases lay in between. The germline V gene has CDR1 MDHEN and CDR2 SYDVKM. This CDR3 reads CASGYGNTQYF. CDR3 bases: TGTGCCAGCGGATATGGGAATACGCAGTATTTT.

J is TRBJ2-7 and V is TRBV7-2; D might be TRBD2 (6 bases). Germline values: CDR1 SGHTA, CDR2 FQGNSA. V was cut by 5 bases and J by 2 bases, with 7 bases left in between. The CDR3 contains 12 residues. The CDR3 sequence: CASSPGAYEQYF. The CDR3 bases are TGTGCCAGCAGCCCGGGGGCCTACGAGCAGTACTTC.

A few counts support this clonotype. The V call is TRBV15, the J call TRBJ1-1; TRBD1 aligns across 7 bases. V was clipped by 0 bases and J by 7 bases; unmatched bases: 8. The length of the CDR3 is 15 residues. The germline V gene has CDR1 LNHNV and CDR2 YYDKDF (reference sequence). CDR3 loop: CATSRDRDSPLEAFF. The CDR3 nucleotides read TGTGCCACCAGCAGAGATCGGGACAGCCCTCTTGAAGCTTTCTTT.

The V call is TRBV15, the J call TRBJ2-1; TRBD2 matches 9 bases. The CDR3 length is 16 residues. Unmatched junction bases numbered 9, after V lost 0 bases and J lost 9 bases. Germline CDR1 and CDR2: LNHNV and YYDKDF (reference sequence). The CDR3 coding sequence is TGTGCCACCAGCAGAGATCTTGCAGCGGGAGGTGGTGAGCAGTTCTTC. Amino acids: CATSRDLAAGGGEQFF.

This chain joins TRBV29-1 and TRBJ2-3; 8 bases fit TRBD2. The germline V gene encodes CDR1 SQVTM and CDR2 ANQGSEA. V trimming: 8 bases; J trimming: 5 bases; junction bases outside the gene matches: 9. The CDR3 spans 13 residues. CDR3 in DNA: TGCAGCACGAACGGGAGGGCCAAAGATACGCAGTATTTT. Translated: CSTNGRAKDTQYF.

The chain uses TRBV27 and TRBJ1-5; D gene unclear. The CDR3 loop spans 15 amino acids. Trimming pared 6 bases from V and 3 bases from J, leaving 15 bases between. Germline CDR1 MNHEY, CDR2 SMNVEV (reference sequence). The CDR3 DNA reads as TGTGCCAGCAGGAGTTTAGAACAGAACAATCAGCCCCAGCATTTT. The encoded protein is CASRSLEQNNQPQHF.

This clonotype occurred a few times. V and J are TRBV7-2 and TRBJ2-7, with D perhaps assigned TRBD1 or TRBD2 (6 bases each). V lost 5 bases and J lost 2, with 16 bases in between. CDR3 length: 15 amino acids. The V gene's germline CDR1 is SGHTA and CDR2 FQGNSA. CDR3 residues: CASSPGVDRTYEQYF. The CDR3 nucleotides are TGTGCCAGCAGCCCGGGGGTAGACAGGACCTACGAGCAGTACTTC.

This sequence joins TRBV6-2 or TRBV6-3 and TRBJ2-7; weak D call: TRBD2 (6 bases). Trimming removed 7 bases at V and 2 bases at J, with 15 bases between. Germline lookup yields CDR1 MNHEY and CDR2 SVGEGT. The CDR3 has 14 residues. The CDR3 nucleotides are TGTGCCAGCACCCGGGGTAGCGGAACCTACGAGCAGTACTTC. Residues: CASTRGSGTYEQYF.